The sequence of this T cell receptor beta chain was determined in a study of cytomegalovirus exposure and HLA in healthy donors. Looking at the study overall: A prior analysis found about 110 million unique TCR beta sequences from roughly 180 million T cells. Study results and caveats: A few of the chains that were CMV-associated were confirmed in vitro to be specific for CMV antigens. Another analysis was done later, and it associated around 17,000 TCR beta sequences with HLA alleles at 0.05 false discovery rate. A missense variant in DCLRE1C was later tied to TCR beta V- and J-gene trimming.

A note on this clone: No antigen is known for it.

This PCR relied on a set of 60 Vbeta primers and 13 Jbeta primers. TCRdb's table, derived via immunoSEQ multiplex PCR, lists solely in-frame clones and lacks some. The sample consists of about 130,000 clones, roughly 80% of them appearing once. The clonotype originates from a woman aged 40 to 55 in good health and CMV-seronegative. The sequencing sample was made of PBMCs.

CDR3 nucleotides: TGTGCCAGCAGCTTAGAAAGCGGCGGCTCCTACGAGCAGTACTTC. Translated, it gives CASSLESGGSYEQYF. The rearrangement uses TRBV7-2 and TRBJ2-7; possibly TRBD2 for D (5 bases). Germline V gives CDR1 SGHTA, CDR2 FQGNSA. The V gene lost 1 base and the J gene lost 0 bases, with 10 bases spanning the gap. CDR3 length equals 15 residues.